A single sample is the source of the 21 T cell receptor beta chains below, sequenced in a study of shared clonotypes between healthy human individuals. Clones were read by immunoSEQ multiplex PCR, and TCRdb kept only the in-frame ones, dropping some. The table includes around 700,000 clones, 72% detected once. The sample was memory CD4+ T cells sorted from blood. The subset: CD45RA-negative fraction. Source of these receptors: a young woman in good health.

The chain is built from TRBV4-1 and TRBJ2-5; 16 positions agree with TRBD2. V lost 4 bases to trimming and J lost 1 base; unmatched junction nucleotides: 12. The CDR3 is 20 residues long. The germline V gene has CDR1 MGHRA and CDR2 YSYEKL. The CDR3 nucleotides are TGCGCCAGCAGCCTGGGTTTTGCGGGACTAGCGGGAGGGGTCCAAGAGACCCAGTACTTC. This sequence encodes CASSLGFAGLAGGVQETQYF.

This clone was seen only a few times. The gene calls are TRBV2 and TRBJ2-5; 10 bases align to TRBD2. The CDR3 is 14 amino acids. V gave up 6 bases and J gave up 5 bases; unmatched junction bases: 6. Germline V gene data show CDR1 as SNHLY and CDR2 as FYNNEI. CDR3 nucleotide sequence: TGTGCCAGCAGCTTCCTAGCGGGAGCTGAGACCCAGTACTTC. It is translated as CASSFLAGAETQYF.

The V and J genes are TRBV27 and TRBJ1-1; D unresolved. Trimming took off 6 bases at V and 1 base at J, with 15 bases between the two ends. This CDR3 contains 15 residues. Per germline, CDR1 MNHEY and CDR2 SMNVEV (reference sequence). The CDR3 reads CASSRPAAGNTEAFF. CDR3 DNA sequence: TGTGCCAGCAGCCGACCGGCGGCAGGGAACACTGAAGCTTTCTTT.

The J gene is TRBJ2-7, the V gene TRBV10-3, with 9 bases fitting TRBD2. The V segment lost 6 bases and the J segment 0 bases; nucleotides outside the gene matches: 3. The CDR3 spans 14 residues. Germline V CDR1 and CDR2: ENHRY, SYGVKD. CDR3 DNA sequence: TGTGCCATCAGCAGCGGGAGGATCTCCTACGAGCAGTACTTC. It yields the protein CAISSGRISYEQYF.

This clone was counted a few times. The chain is built from TRBV7-9 and TRBJ1-1, with 9 bases that match TRBD1. J lost 8 bases, V lost 1 base, and 5 bases had no gene match. The CDR3 has 14 amino acids. Looked up from germline, CDR1 is SEHNR and CDR2 is FQNEAQ (reference sequence). CDR3 loop: CASSLERDRAEAFF. CDR3 DNA sequence: TGTGCCAGCAGCTTAGAAAGGGACAGGGCCGAAGCTTTCTTT.

This clone occurred many times. The gene calls are TRBV5-1 and TRBJ2-4; 9 bases are shared with TRBD1. CDR1 is SGHRS, CDR2 YFSETQ, per germline. The V gene end was trimmed by 2 bases and the J gene end by 6 bases; junction bases not matched to a gene: 3. The CDR3 has 14 amino acids. The CDR3 nucleotides are TGCGCCAGCAGCTTTGGGACAGGGATAAACATTCAGTACTTC. This translates into CASSFGTGINIQYF.

The rearrangement joins TRBV30 to TRBJ1-1; tentative D call: TRBD1 (6 bases). CDR1 and CDR2 (germline): GTSNPN, SVGIG (reference sequence). The CDR3 sequence is 12 residues long. V shed 1 base and J shed 10 bases, with 13 bases lying between them. CDR3 coding DNA: TGTGCCTGGAGTGGCCCCACAGGGCGAGCTTTCTTT. It yields the protein CAWSGPTGRAFF. Drawing the rest from reference TRBV30 and TRBJ1-1, the complete variable domain is SQTIHQWPATLVQPVGSPLSLECTVEGTSNPNLYWYRQAAGRGLQLLFYSVGIGQISSEVPQNLSASRPQDRQFILSSKKLLLSDSGFYLCAWSGPTGRAFFGQGTRLTVV.

This rearrangement joins TRBV5-1 to TRBJ2-7, with D hard to call. Trimming shortened V by 1 base and J by 2 bases, and 10 bases separated the two germline ends. From germline, CDR1 is SGHRS and CDR2 YFSETQ. The CDR3 totals 14 residues. The CDR3 here is CASSLSSRTYEQYF. CDR3 nucleotides: TGCGCCAGCAGCTTGTCCTCTAGAACCTACGAGCAGTACTTC. The whole variable domain, remainder taken from reference TRBV5-1 and TRBJ2-7, is KAGVTQTPRYLIKTRGQQVTLSCSPISGHRSVSWYQQTPGQGLQFLFEYFSETQRNKGNFPGRFSGRQFSNSRSEMNVSTLELGDSALYLCASSLSSRTYEQYFGPGTRLTVT.

This clone has a handful of counts. The rearrangement joins TRBV6-1 to TRBJ1-1; possibly TRBD1 for D (5 bases). The germline CDR1 and CDR2 sequences are MNHNS and SASEGT. V lost 11 bases, J lost 1 base, and 17 bases lay in between. This CDR3 contains 14 residues. The CDR3 is CAARRRGGNTEAFF. The CDR3 DNA follows: TGTGCCGCTCGGAGGCGGGGGGGGAACACTGAAGCTTTCTTT.

This chain uses TRBV9 with TRBJ2-1, with 7 bases fitting TRBD1. V lost 5 bases, J lost 4 bases, and 9 bases stayed unmatched. Germline V gene lookup returns CDR1 SGDLS and CDR2 YYNGEE. The CDR3 totals 15 residues. CDR3 nucleotides: TGTGCCAGCAGTGAAAAAGGGGGCACTTACAATGAGCAGTTCTTC. Translated: CASSEKGGTYNEQFF.

This clone has only a few counts. Other nucleotide sequences in the sample specify the same CDR3. The rearrangement joins TRBV19 to TRBJ1-5; a weak D match, TRBD1 (5 bases). This CDR3 region has 14 residues. The ends were cut back, 6 bases at V and 0 bases at J, with 9 bases in the middle. The germline gives CDR1 LNHDA, CDR2 SQIVND (reference sequence). CDR3 sequence reads: CASRTDYSNQPQHF. The CDR3 coding sequence is TGTGCCAGTAGGACAGATTATAGCAATCAGCCCCAGCATTTT.

The chain carries TRBV19 and TRBJ2-4, with 8 positions matching TRBD1. Germline-derived CDR1 and CDR2 are LNHDA and SQIVND (reference sequence). V shed 5 bases and J 3 bases; nucleotides not matched to a gene: 12. There are 17 residues in the CDR3. CDR3 sequence: CASSPGRGREGKNIQYF. The CDR3 DNA follows: TGTGCCAGTAGTCCGGGCAGGGGGCGTGAGGGCAAAAACATTCAGTACTTC.

V usage is TRBV15 and J usage is TRBJ1-4; the match to TRBD1 covers 7 bases. Looked up from germline, CDR1 is LNHNV and CDR2 is YYDKDF (reference sequence). This CDR3 has 15 residues. The ends lost 2 bases at V and 7 bases at J; junction bases unmatched: 7. The CDR3 region is CATSRITGVGEKLFF. The CDR3 DNA is TGTGCCACCAGCAGAATAACAGGGGTCGGTGAAAAACTGTTTTTT. The whole variable domain, filled in from reference TRBV15 and TRBJ1-4, reads DAMVIQNPRYQVTQFGKPVTLSCSQTLNHNVMYWYQQKSSQAPKLLFHYYDKDFNNEADTPDNFQSRRPNTSFCFLDIRSPGLGDTAMYLCATSRITGVGEKLFFGSGTQLSVL.

This chain links TRBV29-1 with TRBJ2-1; no reliable D call. CDR3 size: 12 residues. CDR1 and CDR2 (germline): SQVTM, ANQGSEA. V gave up 7 bases and J gave up 4 bases, with 11 bases separating them. The CDR3, as DNA: TGCAGCGCCTTAGCCCCGTACAATGAGCAGTTCTTC. Protein: CSALAPYNEQFF.

The chain recombines TRBV7-6 with TRBJ2-3; D gene ambiguous. Germline values: CDR1 SGHVS, CDR2 FNYEAQ. This CDR3 has 13 residues. Trimming stripped 3 bases from V and 2 bases from J, with 6 bases between. This CDR3 reads CASSFLATDTQYF. CDR3 in DNA: TGTGCCAGCAGCTTCCTTGCCACAGATACGCAGTATTTT.

The V gene is TRBV28, the J gene TRBJ1-5; 12 bases fit TRBD1. With 6 bases clipped from V and 6 bases from J, the junction kept 12 bases outside the gene matches. Germline-derived CDR1 and CDR2 are MDHEN and SYDVKM. The CDR3 covers 17 residues. The CDR3 coding sequence is TGTGCCAGCAGCCAGAAAGGGGGACAGGGGGCATTTCAGCCCCAGCATTTT. As protein: CASSQKGGQGAFQPQHF.

The rearrangement uses TRBV7-2 and TRBJ1-1; no definite D call. Trimming left V 0 bases short and J 11 bases short, with 10 bases between. Per the germline V gene, CDR1 is SGHTA and CDR2 is FQGNSA. The CDR3 runs 12 residues. CDR3 nucleotide sequence: TGTGCCAGCAGCTTAGCGTGGGGTCAGGCTTTCTTT. It yields the protein CASSLAWGQAFF.

The gene calls are TRBV15 and TRBJ2-5; 9 positions match TRBD1. The CDR3 runs to 18 residues. V was pared by 2 bases and J by 1 base, with 11 bases of the junction left unmatched. CDR1 is LNHNV, CDR2 YYDKDF, per germline (reference sequence). CDR3 nucleotide sequence: TGTGCCACCAGCAGAACCGGGACAGGGTTTATGTCCCAAGAGACCCAGTACTTC. Translated, it gives CATSRTGTGFMSQETQYF.

The chain uses TRBV15 and TRBJ2-1; TRBD2 matches at 9 bases. Germline-derived CDR1 and CDR2 are LNHNV and YYDKDF (reference sequence). The trim removed 9 bases at V and 5 bases at J, leaving 14 bases unmatched. This CDR3 is built from 16 residues. CDR3 DNA: TGTGCCACTCATCAAGGTAGCGGGAGAGGGAACAATGAGCAGTTCTTC. Residues: CATHQGSGRGNNEQFF.

This clone was seen a few times. The CDR3 protein is CASSTDYNEQFF. CDR3 in DNA: TGTGCCAGCAGCACGGACTACAATGAGCAGTTCTTC. This chain uses TRBV7-9 with TRBJ2-1; D is uncertain. V was cut by 5 bases and J by 3 bases, with 5 bases left in between. Germline assignment: CDR1 SEHNR and CDR2 FQNEAQ (reference sequence). The CDR3 extends over 12 amino acids.

This sequence joins TRBV28 and TRBJ2-7, with 8 bases fitting TRBD2. CDR3 length: 17 residues. After removal of 6 bases from V and 4 bases from J, the junction contained 17 bases not matched to a gene. The germline V gene encodes CDR1 MDHEN and CDR2 SYDVKM. The CDR3: CASRPHGLAQGVYEQYF. The CDR3 DNA is TGTGCCAGCAGACCGCACGGACTAGCCCAGGGAGTATACGAGCAGTACTTC.